The next 27 T cell receptor beta chains were all read from a single sample in a study of identical twins. TCRdb re-analysed the 5' RACE reads in MiXCR, keeping a single row per CDR3 protein. The sample consists of about 730,000 distinct CDR3 sequences, around 21% of them appearing once. These data also featured in a second study, about T cells expressing NK-cell markers.

Sequencing was done on a sample of PBMCs. The receptors were gathered from a woman younger than 30 in good health.

This clonotype was counted at least ten times. The chain couples TRBV20-1 to TRBJ2-5; D uncertain. This CDR3 spans 13 amino acids. Per the germline V gene, CDR1 is DFQATT and CDR2 is SNEGSKA (reference sequence). Trimming took off 7 bases at V and 2 bases at J, with 14 bases between the two ends. The chain's CDR3 is CSVPTRHQETQYF. The CDR3 DNA reads TGCAGTGTACCCACACGGCATCAAGAGACCCAGTACTTC.

Many counts were recorded for this clonotype. V usage is TRBV12-3 or TRBV12-4 and J usage is TRBJ1-2; D possibly corresponds to TRBD1 (6 bases). Trimming removed 4 bases at V and 2 bases at J, with 17 bases between. This CDR3 region has 16 residues. The CDR3 spells CASSSPPDRRNYGYTF. CDR3 bases: TGTGCCAGCAGTTCCCCCCCGGACAGACGGAACTATGGCTACACCTTC.

V and J are TRBV27 and TRBJ2-1; no definite D call. The CDR3 loop spans 15 amino acids. V gave up 7 bases and J gave up 0 bases, with 13 bases separating them. Germline V gene sequence: CDR1 MNHEY, CDR2 SMNVEV (reference sequence). The CDR3: CASMGYGGSYNEQFF. CDR3 in DNA: TGTGCCAGCATGGGATACGGTGGCTCCTACAATGAGCAGTTCTTC.

The chain links TRBV6-2 or TRBV6-3 to TRBJ2-1; TRBD2 is a possible D gene (6 bases). Trimming took off 6 bases at V and 0 bases at J, with 12 bases between the two ends. CDR3 length equals 15 residues. Germline values: CDR1 MNHEY, CDR2 SVGEGT. Here the CDR3 DNA reads TGTGCCAGCAGCAAAGCGGGCAACTCCTACAATGAGCAGTTCTTC. Residues: CASSKAGNSYNEQFF.

This clonotype was counted between two and nine times. V is TRBV15 and J is TRBJ2-3; no definite D call. Trimming removed 4 bases from V and 4 bases from J, with 15 bases in between. CDR1 is LNHNV and CDR2 is YYDKDF in the germline V gene (reference sequence). This CDR3 is built from 15 residues. CDR3 nucleotides: TGTGCCACCAGCACCTCTGGGATCAATCCAGATACGCAGTATTTT. Its translation: CATSTSGINPDTQYF.

The chain is built from TRBV7-7 and TRBJ2-2, with D perhaps matching TRBD2 (6 bases). The germline V and J ends were trimmed by 5 bases and 5 bases, with 18 bases remaining between them. Per the germline V gene, CDR1 is SSHAT and CDR2 is FNYEAQ (reference sequence). CDR3 length: 16 residues. CDR3 residues: CASSQMTGTLTGELFF. The CDR3 region has the DNA TGTGCCAGCAGCCAGATGACCGGGACTTTGACCGGGGAGCTGTTTTTT.

The chain joins TRBV5-1 to TRBJ1-2; 7 nucleotides line up with TRBD1. V lost 4 bases to trimming and J lost 8 bases; unmatched junction nucleotides: 11. In germline, CDR1 is SGHRS, CDR2 YFSETQ. The CDR3 runs to 14 residues. The CDR3 region is CASSPGQPGEGYTF. Written as DNA, the CDR3 is TGCGCCAGCAGCCCGGGACAGCCGGGGGAGGGCTACACCTTC.

This rearrangement joins TRBV29-1 to TRBJ1-3, with D unresolved. Looked up from germline, CDR1 is SQVTM and CDR2 is ANQGSEA. Trimming pared 4 bases from V and 7 bases from J, leaving 11 bases between. This CDR3 is built from 12 residues. The CDR3: CSVAPGSNTIYF. The CDR3, as DNA: TGCAGCGTTGCCCCGGGAAGCAACACCATATATTTT.

V usage is TRBV7-3 and J usage is TRBJ2-7, with D unresolved. Germline V gene data show CDR1 as SGHTA and CDR2 as FQGTGA. V gave up 2 bases and J gave up 5 bases, with 10 bases separating them. This CDR3 is 13 amino acids long. In nucleotides, the CDR3 is TGTGCCAGCAGCTTACGACCTGGCAACGAGCAGTACTTC. This gives the protein CASSLRPGNEQYF.

This clonotype was counted only a few times. The chain has TRBV20-1 and TRBJ2-1, with D maybe TRBD1 (5 bases). The CDR3 consists of 14 residues. Trimming removed 6 bases from V and 1 base from J, with 13 bases in between. CDR1 and CDR2 from the germline V gene are DFQATT and SNEGSKA (reference sequence). CDR3 bases: TGCAGTGCCCCACCAGGGCTGTCCTACAATGAGCAGTTCTTC. Translation: CSAPPGLSYNEQFF.

This clonotype was found many times. The rearrangement joins TRBV10-2 to TRBJ1-6; no clear D. Germline CDR1 WSHSY, CDR2 SAAADI. The CDR3 is made up of 11 amino acids. The V end was cut by 3 bases, the J end by 10 bases, with 4 bases between. The CDR3 loop is CASSDPSPLHF. In DNA, the CDR3 is TGCGCCAGCAGTGATCCCTCACCCCTCCACTTT.

The chain recombines TRBV12-3 or TRBV12-4 with TRBJ2-7; weak D call: TRBD1 (5 bases). The CDR3 loop spans 15 amino acids. Trimming removed 5 bases from V and 5 bases from J, with 19 bases in between. The CDR3, as DNA: TGTGCCAGCAGTGTCAACCAGGGCCATGGGCACGAGCAGTACTTC. It encodes CASSVNQGHGHEQYF.

This clonotype turned up a few times. This chain joins TRBV12-3 or TRBV12-4 and TRBJ2-3; D not certain. V was pared by 2 bases and J by 13 bases, with 10 bases between. This CDR3 has 11 amino acids. This CDR3 is CASSLLSGKYF. CDR3 in DNA: TGTGCCAGCAGTTTATTAAGTGGGAAGTATTTT.

This clonotype came up a few times. The rearrangement uses TRBV20-1 and TRBJ2-1; D is ambiguous. Germline V CDR1 and CDR2: DFQATT, SNEGSKA (reference sequence). The CDR3 spans 15 residues. Trimming pared 6 bases from V and 0 bases from J, leaving 15 bases between. This chain's CDR3 is CSALWAAISYNEQFF. The DNA for the CDR3 is TGCAGTGCCCTCTGGGCGGCTATCTCCTACAATGAGCAGTTCTTC.

The chain couples TRBV10-3 to TRBJ2-7; D unresolved. Trimming shortened V by 10 bases and J by 0 bases, and 10 bases separated the two germline ends. This CDR3 comprises 12 residues. CDR1 is ENHRY, CDR2 SYGVKD, per germline. DNA for the CDR3: TGTGCCACTTCGACACTCTCCTACGAGCAGTACTTC. This encodes CATSTLSYEQYF.

This clonotype was seen at least ten times. V gene TRBV29-1 combines with J gene TRBJ2-5; perhaps D is TRBD1 or TRBD2 (6 bases each). CDR1 SQVTM and CDR2 ANQGSEA come from the germline V gene. V was trimmed by 5 bases and J by 5 bases, leaving 12 bases between them. The CDR3 has 12 residues. CDR3 residues: CSVPGGWETQYF. CDR3 DNA: TGCAGCGTTCCCGGGGGCTGGGAGACCCAGTACTTC.

The chain carries TRBV4-2 and TRBJ2-5; maybe TRBD2 (6 bases). The V end was cut by 3 bases, the J end by 4 bases, with 12 bases between. This CDR3 contains 14 residues. Germline CDR1 reads LGHNA; CDR2 reads YNFKEQ. The CDR3 loop reads CASSHRRAGETQYF. In DNA form, the CDR3 reads TGTGCCAGCAGCCATCGGAGGGCGGGAGAGACCCAGTACTTC.

V is TRBV20-1 and J is TRBJ2-3, with 8 bases that match TRBD2. The CDR3 has 17 amino acids. V was clipped by 3 bases and J by 4 bases; unmatched bases: 15. Germline assignment: CDR1 DFQATT and CDR2 SNEGSKA (reference sequence). CDR3 sequence: CSARNPVAGGASDTQYF. CDR3 bases: TGCAGTGCTAGGAACCCCGTCGCGGGAGGAGCCTCAGATACGCAGTATTTT.

The rearrangement uses TRBV10-1 and TRBJ2-1; 8 bases fit TRBD1. The CDR3 totals 17 residues. Trimming removed 5 bases from V and 1 base from J; junction bases left unmatched: 10. Germline-derived CDR1 and CDR2 are WNHNN and SYGVQD (reference sequence). The CDR3: CASSFSGTGRSYNEQFF. DNA of the CDR3: TGCGCCAGCAGTTTTTCCGGGACAGGTCGATCCTACAATGAGCAGTTCTTC.

This clonotype was found a few times. The chain employs TRBV7-2 and TRBJ2-2; a possible D gene is TRBD2 (5 bases). Germline values: CDR1 SGHTA, CDR2 FQGNSA. The CDR3 is 14 residues long. Trimming cost V 5 bases and J 1 base, with 8 bases left between them. The CDR3 reads CASSRSVNTGELFF. In nucleotides, the CDR3 is TGTGCCAGCAGCCGTAGCGTGAACACCGGGGAGCTGTTTTTT. Filled out from reference TRBV7-2 and TRBJ2-2, the complete variable domain reads GAGVSQSPSNKVTEKGKDVELRCDPISGHTALYWYRQSLGQGLEFLIYFQGNSAPDKSGLPSDRFSAERTGGSVSTLTIQRTQQEDSAVYLCASSRSVNTGELFFGEGSRLTVL.

The genes are TRBV7-3 and TRBJ2-3, with 8 bases that match TRBD1. Germline lookup yields CDR1 SGHTA and CDR2 FQGTGA. The V gene end was trimmed by 5 bases and the J gene end by 8 bases; junction bases not matched to a gene: 6. The CDR3 extends over 13 amino acids. The CDR3 spells CASSTPGGGTQYF. The CDR3 DNA reads as TGTGCCAGCAGCACCCCAGGGGGCGGTACGCAGTATTTT.

This clonotype was counted a few times. The chain is built from TRBV29-1 and TRBJ1-2; the D gene is possibly TRBD1 (5 bases). Germline V lookup: CDR1 SQVTM, CDR2 ANQGSEA. The CDR3 is 17 residues long. Between the trimmed V and J ends, which lost 3 bases and 5 bases, there was a span of 25 bases. CDR3 sequence reads: CSVEPVGEGDTLYGYTF. The CDR3 coding sequence is TGCAGCGTTGAGCCCGTCGGAGAAGGGGATACCTTGTATGGCTACACCTTC.

This clonotype was seen only a few times. V is TRBV6-4 and J is TRBJ2-3, with 13 bases aligning to TRBD2. The CDR3 runs 17 residues. Looked up from germline, CDR1 is MRHNA and CDR2 is SNTAGT. J gave up 2 bases and V 0 bases, and 2 bases lay outside the gene matches. CDR3 sequence: CASSDSGLAGTTDTQYF. The CDR3 DNA reads as TGTGCCAGCAGTGACTCGGGACTAGCGGGAACCACAGATACGCAGTATTTT.

At least ten counts were recorded for this clonotype. This chain links TRBV5-1 with TRBJ2-3, with D possibly TRBD2 on 6 matching bases. The germline gives CDR1 SGHRS, CDR2 YFSETQ. This CDR3 contains 16 residues. V lost 0 bases to trimming and J lost 6 bases, with 17 bases between them. The CDR3 nucleotides are TGCGCCAGCAGCTTGGAAGGGACTCCCAGCGTGGATACGCAGTATTTT. This codes for CASSLEGTPSVDTQYF.

This clonotype has only a few counts. V is TRBV6-5 and J is TRBJ2-3; no clear D gene. The CDR3 contains 10 residues. CDR1 is MNHEY and CDR2 is SVGAGI in the germline V gene. The V end was cut by 9 bases, the J end by 8 bases, with 9 bases between. The CDR3 region has the DNA TGTGCCAGACCCCGGTTTACGCAGTATTTT. It codes for CARPRFTQYF.

This chain uses TRBV4-1 with TRBJ2-6; no reliable D call. V gave up 0 bases and J gave up 6 bases, with 3 bases separating them. The CDR3 is made up of 13 amino acids. Germline CDR1 reads MGHRA; CDR2 reads YSYEKL. Here the CDR3 DNA reads TGCGCCAGCAGCCAAGAAGCGGCCAACGTCCTGACTTTC. Translating it yields CASSQEAANVLTF.

This clonotype turned up a few times. The chain carries TRBV29-1 and TRBJ1-1, with D unresolved. CDR3 length equals 11 residues. V shed 2 bases and J shed 6 bases, with 7 bases lying between them. Germline lookup yields CDR1 SQVTM and CDR2 ANQGSEA. CDR3 amino acids: CSVERLAEAFF. The CDR3 nucleotides read TGCAGCGTTGAAAGGTTAGCTGAAGCTTTCTTT. Drawing the rest from reference TRBV29-1 and TRBJ1-1, the complete variable domain is SAVISQKPSRDICQRGTSLTIQCQVDSQVTMMFWYRQQPGQSLTLIATANQGSEATYESGFVIDKFPISRPNLTFSTLTVSNMSPEDSSIYLCSVERLAEAFFGQGTRLTVV.